Listed here are 15 T cell receptor beta chains from one sample, sequenced in a study of cytomegalovirus exposure and HLA in healthy donors. Amplification used 60 Vbeta primers and 13 Jbeta primers. TCRdb keeps only in-frame clones here, not all; method: immunoSEQ multiplex PCR. The table lists about 130,000 clones, 60% to 80% of them singletons. The specimen was PBMCs. The receptors here all came from a female donor in good health and CMV-seronegative.

The chain is built from TRBV30 and TRBJ2-3, with TRBD1 identical over 8 bases. This CDR3 spans 15 amino acids. Germline V gene data show CDR1 as GTSNPN and CDR2 as SVGIG (reference sequence). After removal of 5 bases from V and 7 bases from J, the junction contained 14 bases not matched to a gene. The CDR3 DNA sequence: TGTGCCTGGGGCCCTGGACAGGGTGGAACAAATACGCAGTATTTT. Protein product: CAWGPGQGGTNTQYF.

V usage is TRBV5-1 and J usage is TRBJ2-3; D may be TRBD1 (5 bases). V lost 3 bases to trimming and J lost 6 bases, with 8 bases between them. Per germline, CDR1 SGHRS and CDR2 YFSETQ. The CDR3 consists of 12 residues. The chain's CDR3 is CASSYSGDTQYF. Here the CDR3 DNA reads TGCGCCAGCAGCTATTCAGGGGATACGCAGTATTTT.

This chain joins TRBV10-3 and TRBJ1-1; the D is unclear. The V end lost 5 bases, the J end lost 4 bases, and 5 bases lay between the germline ends. CDR1 and CDR2 (germline): ENHRY, SYGVKD. This CDR3 has 11 amino acids. CDR3 nucleotide sequence: TGTGCCATCAGTACGAGCACTGAAGCTTTCTTT. This encodes CAISTSTEAFF.

This chain links TRBV5-1 with TRBJ1-2; 7 positions agree with TRBD1. Germline V gene lookup returns CDR1 SGHRS and CDR2 YFSETQ. V dropped 6 bases and J dropped 1; count of bases not matched to a gene: 6. The CDR3 has 14 amino acids. Written as DNA, the CDR3 is TGCGCCAGCACAGGGGACAGCTATAACTATGGCTACACCTTC. Translation: CASTGDSYNYGYTF.

The gene calls are TRBV28 and TRBJ1-5, with a possible D match to TRBD1 (5 bases). Looked up from germline, CDR1 is MDHEN and CDR2 is SYDVKM. The CDR3 has 16 amino acids. Trimming took 2 bases from V and 0 from J, leaving 11 bases between them. The CDR3 DNA reads TGTGCCAGCAGTTTACCCGGGACTCTTAGCAATCAGCCCCAGCATTTT. It is translated as CASSLPGTLSNQPQHF.

This clone turned up a few times. An end of the junction does not agree with germline; a read error may underlie this. The genes are TRBV7-9 and TRBJ2-7; 9 positions agree with TRBD2. The CDR3 is made up of 13 amino acids. Per germline, CDR1 SEHNR and CDR2 FQNEAQ (reference sequence). The CDR3 DNA follows: TGTGCCAGCAGCTTATCCTTAGCGGGAGAAAGTCACTTC. It is translated as CASSLSLAGESHF.

This chain links TRBV19 with TRBJ2-2; 9 nucleotides align to TRBD1. Trimming at V came to 5 bases and at J to 3 bases, leaving 7 bases not matched to a gene. The CDR3 sequence is 16 residues long. Germline CDR1 LNHDA, CDR2 SQIVND (reference sequence). CDR3 in amino acids: CASSPLTGGDTGELFF. Here the CDR3 DNA reads TGTGCCAGTAGTCCCCTGACAGGGGGGGACACCGGGGAGCTGTTTTTT.

J is TRBJ2-7 and V is TRBV21-1; the table's D call of TRBD2 was not tested on the DNA. TRBV21-1 is a recognized pseudogene. The CDR3 extends over 13 amino acids. Here the CDR3 DNA reads TGTGCCACCGTTAGCGGGAGGGCCTACGAGCAGTACTTC. Translation: CATVSGRAYEQYF.

V is TRBV6-1 and J is TRBJ2-7; TRBD2 matches 7 bases. Germline CDR1 reads MNHNS; CDR2 reads SASEGT. This CDR3 is 13 amino acids long. V lost 11 bases and J lost 5; bases outside the gene matches: 12. CDR3 in amino acids: CAGSRTSENEQYF. Written as DNA, the CDR3 is TGTGCCGGCTCACGGACTAGTGAAAACGAGCAGTACTTC.

The chain joins TRBV4-1 to TRBJ2-3, with D possibly being TRBD1 (5 bases). This CDR3 region has 15 residues. Deletions cut 1 base from V and 4 bases from J, with 12 bases between. Germline CDR1 reads MGHRA; CDR2 reads YSYEKL. The CDR3 DNA is TGCGCCAGCAGCCAAGCGAATCAGGGTGCAGATACGCAGTATTTT. Its translation is CASSQANQGADTQYF.

The chain recombines TRBV7-9 with TRBJ2-7, with D hard to call. The CDR3 is 13 residues long. Trimming took 3 bases from V and 6 from J, leaving 12 bases between them. Looked up from germline, CDR1 is SEHNR and CDR2 is FQNEAQ (reference sequence). The CDR3, as DNA: TGTGCCAGCAGCTTCAGTGCAGGAATCGAGCAGTACTTC. It codes for CASSFSAGIEQYF. The complete variable domain, with remaining parts taken from reference TRBV7-9 and TRBJ2-7, reads DTGVSQNPRHKITKRGQNVTFRCDPISEHNRLYWYRQTLGQGPEFLTYFQNEAQLEKSRLLSDRFSAERPKGSFSTLEIQRTEQGDSAMYLCASSFSAGIEQYFGPGTRLTVT.

This chain uses TRBV6-5 with TRBJ2-7; D is perhaps TRBD2 (6 bases). Trimming removed 1 base at V and 0 bases at J, with 10 bases between. Germline lookup yields CDR1 MNHEY and CDR2 SVGAGI. The CDR3 runs to 15 residues. DNA of the CDR3: TGTGCCAGCAGTTACTTGGGCGGGAACTCCTACGAGCAGTACTTC. Translating it yields CASSYLGGNSYEQYF.

The table lists this clone with a count of one. The J gene is TRBJ2-1, the V gene TRBV10-3; maybe TRBD2 (6 bases). The V end was cut by 3 bases, the J end by 8 bases, with 17 bases between. Germline CDR1 reads ENHRY; CDR2 reads SYGVKD. This CDR3 contains 15 residues. The CDR3 loop reads CAISETLAGIHEQFF. Written as DNA, the CDR3 is TGTGCCATCAGTGAAACACTAGCCGGAATCCATGAGCAGTTCTTC.

This chain uses TRBV7-2 with TRBJ2-1; 12 nucleotides agree with TRBD2. Germline V gene data show CDR1 as SGHTA and CDR2 as FQGNSA. The CDR3 runs 16 residues. With 7 bases clipped from V and 1 base from J, the junction kept 5 bases outside the gene matches. This CDR3 reads CASTSGTSGSYNEQFF. The CDR3 nucleotides are TGTGCCAGCACCTCCGGGACTAGCGGGTCCTACAATGAGCAGTTCTTC.

The J gene is TRBJ2-3, the V gene TRBV7-9; a weak D match, TRBD2 (7 bases). This CDR3 is 14 amino acids long. The V end lost 4 bases, the J end lost 4 bases, and 12 bases lay between the germline ends. CDR1 and CDR2 (germline): SEHNR, FQNEAQ (reference sequence). CDR3 region: CASSSGGSADTQYF. CDR3 DNA sequence: TGTGCCAGCAGCTCGGGGGGCTCCGCAGATACGCAGTATTTT.